Listed below are T cell receptor beta chains from one sample, sequenced in a study of cytomegalovirus exposure and HLA in healthy donors. TCRdb's table, derived via immunoSEQ multiplex PCR, lists solely in-frame clones and lacks some. The table has over 75,000 clones, roughly 80% seen once; the top ten hold 16%. The material sequenced was PBMCs. The receptor set was obtained from a man in his sixties in good health and CMV-seropositive. Both conserved end residues are part of each CDR3. The D gene is left open where the match is weak. The size entry is marked missing in some rows and otherwise reads once, few, many or a size class.

cdr3_aa	cdr3_nt	j_call	clone_size	v_call	d_call
CASPVAGELFF	TGTGCCAGCCCCGTCGCGGGGGAGCTGTTTTTT	TRBJ2-2	NA	TRBV6-1	NA
CASSQLQPGQGSSYNSPLHF	TGTGCCAGCAGCCAATTGCAGCCGGGACAGGGGAGCTCCTATAATTCACCCCTCCACTTT	TRBJ1-6	NA	TRBV4-2	TRBD1
CACPRLAGGAGELFF	TGTGCCTGCCCCAGACTAGCGGGGGGGGCCGGGGAGCTGTTTTTT	TRBJ2-2	NA	TRBV30	TRBD2
CAWTARNTEAFF	TGTGCCTGGACCGCCAGGAACACTGAAGCTTTCTTT	TRBJ1-1	NA	TRBV30	NA
CASSQTTGGYPYEQYF	TGTGCCAGCAGCCAGACAACAGGGGGTTATCCCTACGAGCAGTACTTC	TRBJ2-7	NA	TRBV11-1	TRBD1
CASSLGQGNSPLHF	TGCGCCAGCAGCCTCGGACAGGGTAATTCACCCCTCCACTTT	TRBJ1-6	NA	TRBV4-1	TRBD1
CASSKTGNSPLHF	TGTGCCAGCAGCAAGACAGGCAATTCACCCCTCCACTTT	TRBJ1-6	NA	TRBV11-3	NA
CASSLTGGTGAYEQYF	TGTGCCAGCAGCCTTACCGGAGGGACAGGAGCCTACGAGCAGTACTTC	TRBJ2-7	NA	TRBV5-5	TRBD1
CASSIAGQGVYEQYF	TGTGCCAGCAGCATAGCGGGACAGGGGGTCTACGAGCAGTACTTC	TRBJ2-7	NA	TRBV6-6	TRBD1
CASSFRGWNEQFF	TGTGCCAGCAGTTTTCGGGGGTGGAATGAGCAGTTCTTC	TRBJ2-1	NA	TRBV28	NA
CASSLVAGAGWETQYF	TGTGCCAGCAGCTTAGTAGCGGGGGCCGGTTGGGAGACCCAGTACTTC	TRBJ2-5	NA	TRBV7-8	TRBD2
CAWSVPRQGVHSNQPQHF	TGTGCCTGGAGTGTACCGCGACAGGGGGTCCATAGCAATCAGCCCCAGCATTTT	TRBJ1-5	NA	TRBV30	TRBD1
CASSLNFPVYEQYF	TGTGCCAGCAGCTTAAATTTCCCGGTCTACGAGCAGTACTTC	TRBJ2-7	NA	TRBV7-2	NA
CASSQDLGLEQFF	TGTGCCAGCAGCCAAGATTTGGGACTAGAGCAGTTCTTC	TRBJ2-1	NA	TRBV14	TRBD2
CASSIEWRGASTDTQYF	TGTGCCAGTAGTATAGAGTGGCGCGGGGCTAGCACAGATACGCAGTATTTT	TRBJ2-3	few	TRBV19	NA
CASSLEGHPYNEQFF	TGCGCCAGCAGCTTGGAGGGACACCCTTACAATGAGCAGTTCTTC	TRBJ2-1	NA	TRBV5-1	NA
CASSIATSGGAVMYEQYF	TGTGCCAGTAGTATTGCCACCAGCGGGGGGGCAGTTATGTACGAGCAGTACTTC	TRBJ2-7	NA	TRBV19	TRBD2
CASSLLGPGGGYTF	TGTGCCAGCAGCTTACTAGGGCCAGGGGGAGGCTACACCTTC	TRBJ1-2	NA	TRBV7-3	TRBD1
CASRLPGQNNSPLHF	TGTGCCAGCAGACTACCGGGACAGAATAATTCACCCCTCCACTTT	TRBJ1-6	few	TRBV5-4	TRBD1
CSVAGRASDTQYF	TGCAGCGTCGCGGGTAGGGCGTCAGATACGCAGTATTTT	TRBJ2-3	NA	TRBV29-1	NA
CASSYSGGQDYNEQFF	TGTGCCAGCAGTTACTCGGGGGGACAGGACTACAATGAGCAGTTCTTC	TRBJ2-1	NA	TRBV6-5	TRBD1
CASSPSTSGETQYF	TGTGCCAGCTCCCCATCGACTAGCGGAGAGACCCAGTACTTC	TRBJ2-5	NA	TRBV18	TRBD2
CAWSVRGQVNEQFF	TGTGCCTGGAGTGTAAGAGGACAGGTCAATGAGCAGTTCTTC	TRBJ2-1	NA	TRBV30	TRBD1
CASSELRASNQPQHF	TGTGCCAGCAGTGAACTCAGGGCAAGCAATCAGCCCCAGCATTTT	TRBJ1-5	NA	TRBV6-1	NA
CASSQDVAKSLFF	TGTGCCAGCAGCCAAGATGTGGCAAAATCTTTGTTTTTT	TRBJ1-4	NA	TRBV14	NA
CASSSGTGVGGYTF	TGTGCCAGCAGCTCCGGGACAGGGGTTGGAGGCTACACCTTC	TRBJ1-2	NA	TRBV5-6	TRBD1
CASSQAGANTEAFF	TGCGCCAGCAGCCAAGCAGGGGCGAACACTGAAGCTTTCTTT	TRBJ1-1	NA	TRBV4-1	NA
CASSGGQSTDTQYF	TGTGCCAGCAGCGGGGGACAGAGCACAGATACGCAGTATTTT	TRBJ2-3	NA	TRBV7-2	TRBD1
CASHLLGTPGELFF	TGTGCCAGCCACTTATTAGGGACTCCTGGGGAGCTGTTTTTT	TRBJ2-2	NA	TRBV7-9	NA
CASSVGAQGATYEQYF	TGTGCCAGCAGCGTAGGAGCGCAGGGGGCCACCTACGAGCAGTACTTC	TRBJ2-7	NA	TRBV9	TRBD1
CASTPDRGDEQFF	TGTGCCAGCACCCCGGACAGGGGGGATGAGCAGTTCTTC	TRBJ2-1	many	TRBV5-6	TRBD1
CAISDEYSNQPQHF	TGTGCCATCAGTGACGAGTATAGCAATCAGCCCCAGCATTTT	TRBJ1-5	NA	TRBV10-3	NA
CASISAEFSPLHF	TGTGCCAGCATTAGTGCGGAGTTTTCACCCCTCCACTTT	TRBJ1-6	NA	TRBV21-1	NA
CASSPPLGLLYGYTF	TGTGCCAGCAGCCCCCCCCTCGGACTCCTTTATGGCTACACCTTC	TRBJ1-2	NA	TRBV7-2	NA
CASSLRRGGLSGNEQFF	TGTGCCAGCAGCCTACGGCGGGGGGGCCTATCGGGCAATGAGCAGTTCTTC	TRBJ2-1	NA	TRBV13	TRBD2
CASSPRGPYEQYF	TGTGCCAGCAGTCCCAGGGGGCCCTACGAGCAGTACTTC	TRBJ2-7	NA	TRBV6-5	TRBD1
CASAGTSGGAVYNEQFF	TGTGCCAGCGCCGGGACTAGCGGGGGGGCAGTCTACAATGAGCAGTTCTTC	TRBJ2-1	NA	TRBV25-1	TRBD2
CASSIVPGVNYGYTF	TGTGCCAGTAGTATAGTGCCAGGGGTTAACTATGGCTACACCTTC	TRBJ1-2	NA	TRBV19	NA
CASGQYTEAFF	TGTGCCAGCGGGCAGTACACTGAAGCTTTCTTT	TRBJ1-1	NA	TRBV28	NA
CASSSPDRGGEKLFF	TGTGCCAGCAGCTCCCCCGACAGGGGCGGGGAAAAACTGTTTTTT	TRBJ1-4	NA	TRBV5-4	TRBD1
CASSLDKNTEAFF	TGTGCCAGCAGTTTGGACAAGAACACTGAAGCTTTCTTT	TRBJ1-1	NA	TRBV27	NA
CASSVGPGQGNEKLFF	TGTGCCAGCAGCGTAGGCCCCGGACAGGGAAATGAAAAACTGTTTTTT	TRBJ1-4	NA	TRBV9	TRBD1
CASSPNQDTSTDTQYF	TGTGCCAGCTCACCAAATCAGGATACTAGCACAGATACGCAGTATTTT	TRBJ2-3	NA	TRBV18	NA
CASSPPGSGETQYF	TGTGCCAGCAGCCCCCCCGGGTCGGGAGAGACCCAGTACTTC	TRBJ2-5	few	TRBV9	NA